The rows below give T cell receptor beta chains drawn from one sample of a study of cytomegalovirus exposure and HLA in healthy donors. Only in-frame clones appear in the TCRdb table, and some are missing; sequencing was by immunoSEQ multiplex PCR. Found here are about 180,000 clones, about 82% of them singletons; the top ten hold 1.5% to 2%. The source material was PBMCs. Receptors were obtained from a woman in her twenties or thirties in good health and CMV-seronegative. CDR3s include the opening cysteine and the closing phenylalanine or tryptophan. A D gene is named only where the DNA matches it firmly. Only part of the rows carry a size: once, few, many, or a class if the clone is expanded.

v_gene	d_gene	abundance	j_gene	CDR3nt	CDR3aa
TRBV15	-	-	TRBJ1-4	TGTGCCACCAGCACGAAGTTACAGGGATCGAATGAAAAACTGTTTTTT	CATSTKLQGSNEKLFF
TRBV2	-	few	TRBJ2-1	TGTGCCAGCAGTGGGGGCCCTGAGCAGTTCTTC	CASSGGPEQFF
TRBV6-5	-	few	TRBJ2-3	TGTGCCAGCAGTTACTCCGCCCAGGGCCCAGATACGCAGTATTTT	CASSYSAQGPDTQYF
TRBV19	TRBD2	few	TRBJ2-3	TGTGCCAGTAATCCGCAAAGCGGGGGGACGCAGTATTTT	CASNPQSGGTQYF
TRBV5-6	TRBD1	-	TRBJ1-2	TGTGCCAGCAGCTTCCGAGACAGGGGGCTGGGTGGCTACACCTTC	CASSFRDRGLGGYTF
TRBV7-2	TRBD1	-	TRBJ1-6	TGTGCCAGCACCCTCGGAGGGACAGGGGCGGTCCTCCACTTT	CASTLGGTGAVLHF
TRBV25-1	TRBD2	-	TRBJ2-7	TGTGCCAGCAGTGAATACCGGGGGGGTATCGACGAGCAGTACTTC	CASSEYRGGIDEQYF
TRBV19	TRBD1	-	TRBJ2-5	TGTGCCAGTAGTATACGGACAGGGGCATCAGAGACCCAGTACTTC	CASSIRTGASETQYF
TRBV29-1	-	-	TRBJ1-2	TGCAGCGGACGGACAGTCTATGGCTACACCTTC	CSGRTVYGYTF
TRBV12-5	-	-	TRBJ2-6	TGTGCTAGTGGTTTCTCTCTCTCTGGGGCCAACGTCCTGACTTTC	CASGFSLSGANVLTF
TRBV7-6	-	-	TRBJ2-7	TGTGCCAGCAGCGAGGATGAAGCCTACGAGCAGTACTTC	CASSEDEAYEQYF
TRBV5-6	TRBD1	few	TRBJ1-3	TGTGCCAGCAGACCCAGGGGGCTCTCTGGAAACACCATATATTTT	CASRPRGLSGNTIYF
TRBV29-1	-	once	TRBJ2-1	TGCAGCGTCCGGACTGTCGGTAGGGATGAGCAGTTCTTC	CSVRTVGRDEQFF
TRBV27	TRBD2	-	TRBJ2-1	TGTGCCAGCAGTTCGGGAGGAAATGAGCAGTTCTTC	CASSSGGNEQFF
TRBV7-6	-	-	TRBJ1-2	TGTGCCAGCAGCGCCTTTTCGCGGCGGCCTAACTATGGCTACACCTTC	CASSAFSRRPNYGYTF
TRBV7-2	TRBD2	-	TRBJ2-3	TGTGCCAGCAGCTTAGCTCTACTAGCGGGGGGGCCATCAGATACGCAGTATTTT	CASSLALLAGGPSDTQYF
TRBV10-3	-	-	TRBJ2-7	TGTGCCATGGGATGGGCAGGGTCCGACGAGCAGTACTTC	CAMGWAGSDEQYF
TRBV2	TRBD1	-	TRBJ2-7	TGTGCCAGTGACCCGGGACAGGGATTCCGGTACGAGCAGTACTTC	CASDPGQGFRYEQYF
TRBV19	-	-	TRBJ1-1	TGTGCCAGTAGTATAGAGGCGGGGGGGCTGGTCACTGAAGCTTTCTTT	CASSIEAGGLVTEAFF
TRBV5-1	-	-	TRBJ2-7	TGCGCCAGCAGCCCCGACAGGCTTCCTAATGACGAGCAGTACTTC	CASSPDRLPNDEQYF
TRBV27	-	-	TRBJ2-1	TGTGCCAGCAGTCAAGCGGCGTCAGCCGAGTTCTTC	CASSQAASAEFF
TRBV15	-	-	TRBJ2-2	TGTGCCACCAGCAGAGATAGGGGGGGGGCGGTCGGGGAGCTGTTTTTT	CATSRDRGGAVGELFF